Listed below are T cell receptor beta chains from one sample, sequenced in a study of shared clonotypes between healthy human individuals. Profiling relied on immunoSEQ multiplex PCR, and the TCRdb table lists in-frame clones only, not all of them. The sample gives 2,500,000 or so clones, 80% to 95% of which show up once; 0.35% to 0.45% is in the top ten. Specimen: naive CD4+ T cells from PBMCs. These receptors were taken from a man aged 18 to 30 in good health. Some clones in this sample may be carry-over from other donors' samples. The conserved cysteine and the conserved F or W are not part of the CDR3 here.

TRBV23-1	TRBJ1-2	ASSHMRGGNYGYT
TRBV5-1	TRBJ1-1	ASSLGGNPEAF
TRBV6-1	TRBJ2-3	ASSGWTTSTDTQY
TRBV5-5	TRBJ2-7	ASSLLMEPLGEQY
TRBV19	TRBJ1-5	ASSPIRDNRSNQPQH
TRBV27	TRBJ2-5	ASSFGDRVETQY
TRBV5-4	TRBJ2-6	ASSLVPGSSSGANVLT
TRBV19	TRBJ1-1	ASSRTGQLNTEAF
TRBV7-2	TRBJ2-1	ASSLGSLAGVNEQF
TRBV19	TRBJ2-5	ASSIGGGEQETQY
TRBV4-2	TRBJ2-7	ASSQVLGEQY
TRBV11-2	TRBJ2-3	ASSILAGGADTQY
TRBV5-1	TRBJ2-1	ASSLSLAGFIDEQF
TRBV7-3	TRBJ1-2	ASSLQGARDGYT
TRBV11-2	TRBJ2-7	ASSLVNGYEQY
TRBV5-6	TRBJ1-2	ASSPTVGRFNYGYT
TRBV28	TRBJ1-1	ASSFPRETEKAF
TRBV7-9	TRBJ1-1	ASSPRDRLAEAF
TRBV5-1	TRBJ2-3	ASSLVVAGAGDTQY
TRBV6-1	TRBJ1-4	ASSEAPGAGTNEKLF
TRBV5-4	TRBJ2-1	ASSLDNYPGSEQF
TRBV29-1	TRBJ2-2	SVRPGPPNTGELF
TRBV5-5	TRBJ1-2	ASSLLGQSNYGYT
TRBV7-8	TRBJ2-3	ASSLDPGTGSYTQY
TRBV9	TRBJ2-3	ASSPAAGGYTDTQY
TRBV6-5	TRBJ1-1	ASSYTTGANTEAF
TRBV2	TRBJ2-6	ASKRPSGANVLT
TRBV11-2	TRBJ2-3	ASSHRYGVTDTQY
TRBV6-1	TRBJ2-7	ASSRLGGAYEQY
TRBV6-1	TRBJ2-5	ATESGSGETQY
TRBV4-1	TRBJ2-7	ASSRLAVSSYEQY
TRBV6-5	TRBJ1-4	ASSRKGRDEKLF
TRBV6-5	TRBJ2-7	ASSYSKGQVDYEQY
TRBV10-1	TRBJ2-1	ASSRSEMRPEQF
TRBV2	TRBJ2-6	ASRIAREGPSLT
TRBV7-9	TRBJ1-1	ASSRNRAF
TRBV4-1	TRBJ1-4	ASSQYGSGSEKLF
TRBV6-4	TRBJ1-2	ASSQFNGASGYT
TRBV6-1	TRBJ1-3	ASSVRDRGNTIY
TRBV28	TRBJ1-4	ACRVSNEKLF
TRBV19	TRBJ1-2	ASKSSGDRLNYGYT
TRBV19	TRBJ1-3	ASSIEGGEGNTIY
TRBV28	TRBJ2-5	ASSSGQGLGQETQY
TRBV18	TRBJ1-2	ASSPPGIGADYGYT
TRBV10-3	TRBJ2-3	AISPGVRTDTQY
TRBV4-2	TRBJ2-3	ASSQPNTRHTDTQY
TRBV6-5	TRBJ2-4	ASSPGQLAKNIQY
TRBV7-2	TRBJ2-7	ASRMREGLGEQY
TRBV28	TRBJ2-7	ASSQVRYEQY
TRBV5-4	TRBJ2-1	ASSLFGPSSYNEQF
TRBV27	TRBJ2-5	ASSLSLTGGETQY
TRBV25-1	TRBJ1-3	ASSEFPSQASGNTIY
TRBV19	TRBJ1-4	APRDSHTNEKLF